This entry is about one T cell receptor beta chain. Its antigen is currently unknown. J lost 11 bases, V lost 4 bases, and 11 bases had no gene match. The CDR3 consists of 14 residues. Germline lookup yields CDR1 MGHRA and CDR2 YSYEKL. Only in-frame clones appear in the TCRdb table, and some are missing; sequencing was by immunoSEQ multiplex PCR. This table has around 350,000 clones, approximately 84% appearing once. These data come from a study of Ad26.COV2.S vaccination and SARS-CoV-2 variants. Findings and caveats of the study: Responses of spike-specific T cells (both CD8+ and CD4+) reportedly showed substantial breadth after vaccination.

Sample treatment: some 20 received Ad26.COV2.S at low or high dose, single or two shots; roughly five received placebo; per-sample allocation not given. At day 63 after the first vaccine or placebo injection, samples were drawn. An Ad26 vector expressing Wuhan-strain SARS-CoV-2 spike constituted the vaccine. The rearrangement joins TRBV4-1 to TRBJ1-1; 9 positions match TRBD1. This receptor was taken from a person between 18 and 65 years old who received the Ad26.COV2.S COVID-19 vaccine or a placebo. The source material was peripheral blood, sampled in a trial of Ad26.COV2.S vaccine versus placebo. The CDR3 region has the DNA TGCGCCAGCAGCCCCAGTGACAGGGGGTTAGGGGCTTTCTTT. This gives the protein CASSPSDRGLGAFF.